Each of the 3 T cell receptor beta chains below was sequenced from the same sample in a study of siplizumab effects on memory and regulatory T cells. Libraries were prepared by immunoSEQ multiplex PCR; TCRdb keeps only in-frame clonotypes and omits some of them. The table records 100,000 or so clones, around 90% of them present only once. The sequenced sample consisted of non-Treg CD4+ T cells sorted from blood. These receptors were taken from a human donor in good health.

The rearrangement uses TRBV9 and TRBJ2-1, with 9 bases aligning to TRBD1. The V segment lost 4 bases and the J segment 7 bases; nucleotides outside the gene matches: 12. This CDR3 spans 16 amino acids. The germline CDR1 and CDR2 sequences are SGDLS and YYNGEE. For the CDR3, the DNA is TGTGCCAGCAGCACGGGCCTTGGACAGGGGCTAAATGAGCAGTTCTTC. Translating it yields CASSTGLGQGLNEQFF.

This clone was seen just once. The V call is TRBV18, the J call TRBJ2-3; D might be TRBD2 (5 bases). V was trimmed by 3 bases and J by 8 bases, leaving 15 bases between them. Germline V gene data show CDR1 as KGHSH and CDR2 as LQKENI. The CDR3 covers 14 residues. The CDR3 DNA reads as TGTGCCAGCTCACCTCGGGAAATTATTGCTACGCAGTATTTT. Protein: CASSPREIIATQYF.

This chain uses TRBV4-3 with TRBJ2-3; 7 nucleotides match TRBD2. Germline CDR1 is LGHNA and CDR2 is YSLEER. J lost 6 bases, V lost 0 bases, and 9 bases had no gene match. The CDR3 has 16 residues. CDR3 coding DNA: TGCGCCAGCAGCCAAGAGCTAGCGGCAGGCGTGGATACGCAGTATTTT. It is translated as CASSQELAAGVDTQYF.